A single sample is the source of the 19 T cell receptor beta chains below, sequenced in a study of preoperative IRX-2 immunotherapy in early breast cancer. Produced via immunoSEQ multiplex PCR; TCRdb's table is partial and in-frame only. This table has tens of thousands of clones, about four fifths appearing once. Treatment given: preoperative locoregional IRX-2 cytokine immunotherapy. Sequencing was performed on lymph node tissue, taken from a patient treated with IRX-2 immunotherapy. The origin of the receptors is a human donor with breast cancer.

This chain joins TRBV6-8 and TRBJ1-2, with 8 bases aligning to TRBD1. J was trimmed by 0 bases and V by 6 bases; bases with no gene match: 3. Germline values: CDR1 MNHGY, CDR2 SAAAGT. The CDR3 is made up of 14 amino acids. CDR3 residues: CASSRDRTNYGYTF. In DNA form, the CDR3 reads TGTGCCAGCAGCCGGGACAGGACTAACTATGGCTACACCTTC.

This chain uses TRBV11-3 with TRBJ1-2, with TRBD1 identical over 10 bases. From germline, CDR1 is SGHNT and CDR2 YENEEA. CDR3 length equals 14 residues. Trimming removed 7 bases from V and 3 bases from J; junction bases left unmatched: 5. CDR3 region: CASTQTGGDYGYTF. CDR3 DNA sequence: TGTGCCAGCACGCAGACAGGGGGCGACTATGGCTACACCTTC. The full variable domain, in which reference TRBV11-3 and TRBJ1-2 provide the parts outside the CDR3, is EAGVVQSPRYKIIEKKQPVAFWCNPISGHNTLYWYLQNLGQGPELLIRYENEEAVDDSQLPKDRFSAERLKGVDSTLKIQPAELGDSAVYLCASTQTGGDYGYTFGSGTRLTVV.

This chain links TRBV11-1 with TRBJ2-2; D could derive from TRBD1 or TRBD2 (5 bases each). Germline V lookup: CDR1 SGHAT, CDR2 FQDESV (reference sequence). V was cut by 1 base and J by 1 base, with 10 bases left in between. The CDR3 loop spans 16 amino acids. The CDR3 DNA follows: TGTGCCAGCAGCTTAGTCGGGGACGGGAACACCGGGGAGCTGTTTTTT. Its protein is CASSLVGDGNTGELFF.

This clone was seen only a few times. The chain is built from TRBV14 and TRBJ1-6; 9 positions match TRBD1. The CDR3 sequence is 14 residues long. V shed 7 bases, J shed 17 bases, and the junction held 15 bases outside the gene matches. Germline CDR1 SGHDN, CDR2 FVKESK. CDR3 region: CASNEGGQGFPVHF. The CDR3 DNA follows: TGTGCCAGCAACGAAGGAGGACAGGGGTTCCCAGTCCACTTT.

This rearrangement joins TRBV18 to TRBJ1-2; no clear D gene. From germline, CDR1 is KGHSH and CDR2 LQKENI. This CDR3 comprises 12 residues. The V and J ends lost 5 bases and 7 bases respectively, with 11 bases between them. The CDR3 sequence: CASSGFQGGYTF. The DNA for the CDR3 is TGTGCCAGCTCAGGCTTCCAAGGTGGCTACACCTTC.

The chain employs TRBV18 and TRBJ2-5; the D is unclear. Germline V gives CDR1 KGHSH, CDR2 LQKENI. The CDR3 is 12 residues long. The germline V and J ends were trimmed by 5 bases and 7 bases, with 11 bases remaining between them. In nucleotides, the CDR3 is TGTGCCAGCTCAAATGAACTGGGGACCCAGTACTTC. Its translation is CASSNELGTQYF.

The rearrangement uses TRBV28 and TRBJ1-2, with D perhaps matching TRBD1 (5 bases). Germline lookup yields CDR1 MDHEN and CDR2 SYDVKM. V lost 5 bases, J lost 3 bases, and 22 bases lay in between. The CDR3 is 17 residues long. CDR3 region: CASSAMGRWGRHYGYTF. As DNA, the CDR3 is TGTGCCAGCAGTGCGATGGGACGGTGGGGGAGGCACTATGGCTACACCTTC.

The chain carries TRBV6-8 and TRBJ2-7; D unclear. CDR3 size: 12 residues. In germline, CDR1 is MNHGY, CDR2 SAAAGT. Trimming removed 1 base at V and 3 bases at J, with 4 bases between. The CDR3 sequence: CASSYFGYEQYF. In nucleotides, the CDR3 is TGTGCCAGCAGTTACTTCGGCTACGAGCAGTACTTC.

The rearrangement joins TRBV6-8 to TRBJ2-1, with a possible D match to TRBD2 (5 bases). With 2 bases removed from V and 9 bases from J, the gap between germline ends came to 11 bases. CDR1 MNHGY and CDR2 SAAAGT come from the germline V gene. CDR3 length: 13 residues. The DNA of the CDR3 is TGTGCCAGCAGTTACGCGGTGAGGGTTGAGCAGTTCTTC. It specifies CASSYAVRVEQFF.

The chain uses TRBV9 and TRBJ2-7; a possible D gene is TRBD2 (6 bases). Trimming removed 5 bases from V and 0 bases from J, with 12 bases in between. The CDR3 covers 14 residues. Per germline, CDR1 SGDLS and CDR2 YYNGEE. In DNA form, the CDR3 reads TGTGCCAGCAGTGAAGGCGGGGACTCCTACGAGCAGTACTTC. Protein: CASSEGGDSYEQYF.

The chain uses TRBV29-1 and TRBJ2-1; D gene unclear. Per the germline V gene, CDR1 is SQVTM and CDR2 is ANQGSEA. The CDR3 runs 14 residues. V lost 3 bases and J 4 bases, leaving 13 bases between the germline ends. CDR3 DNA: TGCAGCGTTGAGGGGTTGAAGGAATACAATGAGCAGTTCTTC. This translates into CSVEGLKEYNEQFF.

This chain connects TRBV5-1 to TRBJ2-2; TRBD2 matches at 9 bases. The CDR3 contains 15 residues. Trimming at V came to 4 bases and at J to 4 bases, leaving 5 bases not matched to a gene. Germline V gene sequence: CDR1 SGHRS, CDR2 YFSETQ. CDR3 region: CASSIAGELTGELFF. The CDR3 bases are TGCGCCAGCAGCATAGCGGGGGAGCTCACCGGGGAGCTGTTTTTT.

This clone came up once. J is TRBJ1-1 and V is TRBV18; D uncertain. The ends were cut back, 5 bases at V and 1 base at J, with 8 bases in the middle. This CDR3 contains 13 residues. Germline values: CDR1 KGHSH, CDR2 LQKENI. CDR3 protein: CASSDQANTEAFF. The CDR3 DNA is TGTGCCAGCTCAGATCAGGCGAACACTGAAGCTTTCTTT.

The chain carries TRBV19 and TRBJ2-1; a weak D match, TRBD2 (6 bases). In germline, CDR1 is LNHDA, CDR2 SQIVND (reference sequence). Between the trimmed V and J ends, which lost 7 bases and 1 base, there was a span of 11 bases. This CDR3 is built from 14 residues. The CDR3 spells CASNIGTSYNEQFF. CDR3 DNA: TGTGCCAGTAACATCGGGACTTCCTACAATGAGCAGTTCTTC.

This chain uses TRBV5-1 with TRBJ2-1; 10 nucleotides align to TRBD2. Trimming took 4 bases from V and 4 from J; bases not matched to a gene: 8. The length of the CDR3 is 16 residues. Germline V gives CDR1 SGHRS, CDR2 YFSETQ. The CDR3 protein is CASSPSGGPFYNEQFF. DNA for the CDR3: TGCGCCAGCAGCCCTAGCGGGGGACCATTTTACAATGAGCAGTTCTTC.

This CDR3 reads CASRLVRTGTETYTDTQYF. CDR3 bases: TGTGCAAGTCGCTTAGTAAGGACCGGGACTGAGACCTACACAGATACGCAGTATTTT. The rearrangement joins TRBV12-2 to TRBJ2-3; the tabulated D call, TRBD2, remains unverified against the DNA. TRBV12-2 is recorded as a pseudogene. The CDR3 is 19 residues long.

This clone was counted a single time. The rearrangement joins TRBV19 to TRBJ1-1; perhaps TRBD1 as D (5 bases). Trimming shortened V by 4 bases and J by 1 base, and 10 bases separated the two germline ends. Germline CDR1 reads LNHDA; CDR2 reads SQIVND (reference sequence). The CDR3 is 14 residues long. CDR3 sequence: CASSRGGRNTEAFF. The CDR3 DNA reads TGTGCCAGTAGTAGGGGGGGTAGGAACACTGAAGCTTTCTTT.

This clone was observed a single time. The chain employs TRBV23-1 and TRBJ2-5; no firm D call. TRBV23-1 is classed as an ORF, of uncertain function. The CDR3 runs 14 residues. V lost 6 bases to trimming and J lost 5 bases, with 16 bases between them. CDR3 nucleotides: TGCGCCAGCAGCTTGGACGGATTCGCGGAGACCCAGTACTTC. Protein sequence: CASSLDGFAETQYF.

This clone appeared a few times. This rearrangement joins TRBV10-2 to TRBJ2-7; 7 nucleotides match TRBD1. This CDR3 contains 14 residues. With 7 bases clipped from V and 0 bases from J, the junction kept 6 bases outside the gene matches. Germline CDR1 WSHSY, CDR2 SAAADI. The CDR3 DNA sequence: TGCGCCAGCATCTCCGGGACAGCCTCCTACGAGCAGTACTTC. Its protein product is CASISGTASYEQYF.